Listed here are 22 T cell receptor beta chains from one sample, sequenced in a study of tumor-infiltrating lymphocytes in localized non-small cell lung cancer. Measured with immunoSEQ multiplex PCR; TCRdb has only the in-frame clones, and not every one. The sample records 10,000 to 15,000 clones, approximately 80% being singletons. Specimen: lung tumor tissue. These receptors were obtained from a human donor with non-small cell lung cancer.

This chain joins TRBV19 and TRBJ2-1; the D call may be TRBD1 or TRBD2 (5 bases each). V gave up 0 bases and J gave up 14 bases, with 11 bases separating them. The CDR3 has 12 amino acids. Germline V gene sequence: CDR1 LNHDA, CDR2 SQIVND (reference sequence). CDR3 sequence reads: CASSIEGVTKFF. As DNA, the CDR3 is TGTGCCAGTAGTATAGAGGGGGTTACGAAGTTCTTC.

The chain couples TRBV29-1 to TRBJ1-1, with TRBD1 matching over 12 bases. V shed 5 bases and J 5 bases; nucleotides not matched to a gene: 15. The CDR3 consists of 17 residues. Germline CDR1 SQVTM, CDR2 ANQGSEA. CDR3 residues: CSVQIPGTGGLGTEAFF. DNA of the CDR3: TGCAGCGTTCAAATTCCCGGGACAGGGGGCTTAGGGACTGAAGCTTTCTTT.

This chain uses TRBV6-1 with TRBJ1-1; D is undetermined. Germline CDR1 and CDR2: MNHNS and SASEGT. There are 11 residues in the CDR3. With 5 bases removed from V and 6 bases from J, the gap between germline ends came to 7 bases. The DNA of the CDR3 is TGTGCCAGCAGTTACCTTGCTGAAGCTTTCTTT. It is translated as CASSYLAEAFF.

J is TRBJ2-2 and V is TRBV2, with D perhaps matching TRBD1 or TRBD2 (5 bases each). This CDR3 is built from 14 residues. From germline, CDR1 is SNHLY and CDR2 FYNNEI. V dropped 7 bases and J dropped 4 bases, with 13 bases sitting between them. The CDR3 DNA sequence: TGTGCCAGCACAACGGGACGTGTCACCGGGGAGCTGTTTTTT. This sequence encodes CASTTGRVTGELFF.

The rearrangement joins TRBV2 to TRBJ2-5; the D gene is possibly TRBD2 (7 bases). Between the trimmed V and J ends, which lost 9 bases and 4 bases, there was a span of 18 bases. The CDR3 contains 14 residues. Germline loops: CDR1 SNHLY, CDR2 FYNNEI. The CDR3 region has the DNA TGTGCCAGGACTGAAGGGGGGGCTGGAGAGACCCAGTACTTC. Protein: CARTEGGAGETQYF.

This sequence joins TRBV11-3 and TRBJ1-1; 10 nucleotides match TRBD1. CDR1 and CDR2 (germline): SGHNT, YENEEA. After removal of 5 bases from V and 8 bases from J, the junction contained 8 bases not matched to a gene. The CDR3 totals 14 residues. CDR3 coding DNA: TGTGCCAGCAGCCGTGACAGGGGGCGGAGAGAAGCTTTCTTT. Its protein product is CASSRDRGRREAFF.

The chain combines TRBV29-1 with TRBJ2-1; 10 bases align to TRBD2. Trimming cost V 7 bases and J 5 bases; bases outside gene matches: 8. This CDR3 is built from 14 residues. The germline V gene encodes CDR1 SQVTM and CDR2 ANQGSEA. CDR3 nucleotides: TGCAGCGCGAGCGGGGGGGCGGGCGACAATGAGCAGTTCTTC. Translating gives CSASGGAGDNEQFF.

V usage is TRBV6-5 and J usage is TRBJ1-2, with 8 bases aligning to TRBD1. The germline CDR1 and CDR2 sequences are MNHEY and SVGAGI. The CDR3 sequence is 13 residues long. Trimming removed 5 bases from V and 4 bases from J; junction bases left unmatched: 3. CDR3 protein: CASSGDRGYGYTF. DNA for the CDR3: TGTGCCAGCAGTGGAGACAGGGGCTATGGCTACACCTTC.

V and J are TRBV5-1 and TRBJ2-2; tentatively, D is TRBD1 (6 bases). The germline V gene encodes CDR1 SGHRS and CDR2 YFSETQ. The V end lost 4 bases, the J end lost 6 bases, and 16 bases lay between the germline ends. The CDR3 runs to 15 residues. The CDR3 sequence is CASSGMGASAGELFF. DNA of the CDR3: TGCGCCAGCAGCGGAATGGGGGCTTCCGCCGGGGAGCTGTTTTTT.

Within the sample, this clone is medium-sized. The rearrangement joins TRBV6-1 to TRBJ2-3; 10 positions agree with TRBD2. Germline V lookup: CDR1 MNHNS, CDR2 SASEGT. This CDR3 comprises 17 residues. With 4 bases clipped from V and 0 bases from J, the junction kept 7 bases outside the gene matches. Here the CDR3 reads CASSVAGGPWSTDTQYF. DNA for the CDR3: TGTGCCAGCAGTGTAGCGGGGGGTCCGTGGAGCACAGATACGCAGTATTTT.

The chain is built from TRBV10-3 and TRBJ2-7; TRBD2 agrees at 8 bases. Germline V gives CDR1 ENHRY, CDR2 SYGVKD. The junction had 3 bases not matched to a gene; V was cut back by 2 bases and J by 3 bases. The CDR3 is 14 residues long. Written as DNA, the CDR3 is TGTGCCATCAGTGAGAGGCGGGGGGACTACGAGCAGTACTTC. It translates to CAISERRGDYEQYF.

The rearrangement joins TRBV7-6 to TRBJ2-5; 11 nucleotides agree with TRBD1. CDR1 and CDR2 (germline): SGHVS, FNYEAQ. V shed 4 bases and J 2 bases; nucleotides not matched to a gene: 9. There are 17 residues in the CDR3. CDR3 bases: TGTGCCAGCAGCTCGTTCATTGGGACAGGGGGGCAAGAGACCCAGTACTTC. Amino acid sequence: CASSSFIGTGGQETQYF.

The rearrangement links TRBV4-3 to TRBJ2-2; 9 nucleotides line up with TRBD2. CDR3 length: 17 residues. V gave up 4 bases and J gave up 1 base; unmatched junction bases: 7. Germline assignment: CDR1 LGHNA and CDR2 YSLEER. The CDR3 loop reads CASSRQRAGGNTGELFF. The CDR3 nucleotides are TGCGCCAGCAGCCGCCAGAGAGCGGGGGGGAACACCGGGGAGCTGTTTTTT.

V is TRBV28 and J is TRBJ1-2, with TRBD1 as a possible D gene (5 bases). The CDR3 has 15 amino acids. V was cut by 5 bases and J by 5 bases, with 18 bases left in between. Germline-derived CDR1 and CDR2 are MDHEN and SYDVKM. CDR3 protein: CASSTLTRVEYGYTF. CDR3 nucleotide sequence: TGTGCCAGCAGTACCCTCACCAGGGTTGAGTATGGCTACACCTTC.

The chain has TRBV19 and TRBJ2-3; TRBD2 matches at 10 bases. The V gene end was trimmed by 9 bases and the J gene end by 6 bases; junction bases not matched to a gene: 15. This CDR3 comprises 16 residues. Germline V gene lookup returns CDR1 LNHDA and CDR2 SQIVND (reference sequence). Written as DNA, the CDR3 is TGTGCCAGCTCTCGCAGCGGGGGGGGCTCGGTGGATACGCAGTATTTT. This codes for CASSRSGGGSVDTQYF.

This clone was found a few times. The chain recombines TRBV6-1 with TRBJ2-3; D call uncertain. The CDR3 is made up of 12 amino acids. The V gene's germline CDR1 is MNHNS and CDR2 SASEGT. Deletions cut 7 bases from V and 3 bases from J, with 8 bases between. CDR3 protein: CASIGSTDTQYF. The CDR3 coding sequence is TGTGCCAGCATTGGATCGACAGATACGCAGTATTTT.

This clone was recorded only once. The chain has TRBV9 and TRBJ2-2, with 7 bases identical to TRBD2. This CDR3 has 15 amino acids. From germline, CDR1 is SGDLS and CDR2 YYNGEE. Trimming cost V 4 bases and J 5 bases; bases outside gene matches: 8. The CDR3 DNA reads as TGTGCCAGCAGCCTCAGACTAGCCCAAACCGGGGAGCTGTTTTTT. Amino acids: CASSLRLAQTGELFF.

The chain links TRBV6-5 to TRBJ1-6; D is unresolved. The CDR3 extends over 14 amino acids. V lost 8 bases to trimming and J lost 2 bases, with 10 bases between them. CDR1 MNHEY and CDR2 SVGAGI come from the germline V gene. The CDR3: CASGRETYNSPLHF. The CDR3 DNA follows: TGTGCCAGCGGAAGGGAAACCTATAATTCACCCCTCCACTTT.

The chain employs TRBV7-2 and TRBJ2-2, with 7 positions matching TRBD2. The CDR3 consists of 16 residues. V lost 2 bases, J lost 2 bases, and 5 bases stayed unmatched. Germline V gene data show CDR1 as SGHTA and CDR2 as FQGNSA. The CDR3: CASSLRERGNTGELFF. The CDR3 nucleotides read TGTGCCAGCAGCTTAAGGGAGCGGGGCAACACCGGGGAGCTGTTTTTT.

The V and J genes are TRBV6-5 and TRBJ1-5; D unclear. This CDR3 region has 11 residues. Germline-derived CDR1 and CDR2 are MNHEY and SVGAGI. V lost 8 bases to trimming and J lost 3 bases, with 5 bases between them. The DNA of the CDR3 is TGTGCCAGCGGACCCAATCAGCCCCAGCATTTT. Translation gives CASGPNQPQHF.

This clone appeared a single time. The J gene is TRBJ2-5, the V gene TRBV15; D might be TRBD1 (6 bases). Deletions cut 6 bases from V and 5 bases from J, with 16 bases between. CDR1 and CDR2 from the germline V gene are LNHNV and YYDKDF (reference sequence). The CDR3 totals 14 residues. The CDR3 DNA reads as TGTGCCACCAGTCGCCAGCAGGGGCGGGAGACCCAGTACTTC. Its protein is CATSRQQGRETQYF.

The chain joins TRBV5-6 to TRBJ2-7; 9 bases are shared with TRBD1. In germline, CDR1 is SGHDT, CDR2 YYEEEE. V was clipped by 6 bases and J by 5 bases; unmatched bases: 12. The CDR3 contains 15 residues. The chain's CDR3 is CASNIPDRGFDEQYF. The CDR3 DNA reads TGTGCCAGCAACATTCCCGACAGGGGGTTCGACGAGCAGTACTTC.